This TCR beta chain appears in the sequencing data of a study of OX40 agonist ivuxolimab in advanced cancers. Describing the broader study: Ivuxolimab was an agonistic, fully human IgG2 monoclonal antibody directed against OX40 (CD134), a costimulatory receptor. Patients were allowed to have had prior anti-PD-1, anti-PD-L1 or anti-CTLA-4 therapy, and approximately 39% of the dose-escalation patients had been treated with checkpoint inhibitors. A male proportion of roughly 80% and a mean age of approximately 61 years, ranging from roughly 23 to 79, were recorded for the dose-escalation cohort. Intravenous ivuxolimab was administered to patients every 2 weeks at six dose levels: 0.01, 0.1, 0.3, 1.5, 3 and 10 mg/kg. Of the approximately 54 patients in dose escalation, around 20 had hepatocellular carcinoma, about 15 had melanoma, 9 had renal cell carcinoma and 9 had head and neck cancer. The monotherapy dose-escalation portion (N of about 50 patients) of the phase I ivuxolimab trial is reported in the paper. Peripheral TCRbeta sequencing aimed to test whether ivuxolimab altered TCR sequence diversity and caused clonal T-cell expansion. Partial responses occurred in three dose-escalation patients: two with cutaneous melanoma and one with hepatocellular carcinoma.

Patients with autoimmune disease history or receiving systemic immunosuppression were excluded from the trial. In every dose cohort, peripheral blood was drawn for TCR sequencing at baseline, cycle 4 day 1, and cycle 7 day 1. The samples were drawn from a first-in-human, open-label, multicenter phase I dose-escalation trial of ivuxolimab. Adults with locally advanced or metastatic melanoma, renal cell, hepatocellular, or head and neck squamous cell carcinoma were enrolled in the trial. CD4+ and CD8+ T cells were sorted separately from peripheral blood before TCR sequencing. Points on this clone: It lacks a known antigen. It has no much larger one-base neighbor in the sample; base qualities were not kept.

General findings and caveats noted by the study authors: Antigen specificity was not determined for the clonally expanded peripheral T cells. After ivuxolimab, expanded clones were on average more numerous among CD8+ T cells than among CD4+ T cells. Partial responders in the 0.1-3.0 mg/kg groups had among the lowest normalized peripheral clonal expansion, especially among CD8+ T cells. Clonal expansion of both CD4+ and CD8+ blood T cells was observed from baseline to week 6 at doses 0.1 to 3.0 mg/kg. Low levels of normalized T-cell clonal expansion were also seen in some patients who did not respond.

To sequence the TCRbeta CDR3 region, genomic DNA was isolated from the sorted cells. TCRbeta CDR3 regions were sequenced using the immunoSEQ Assay. TCRdb carries this immuneACCESS record with in-frame sequences only. Its versions omit some clonotypes, under half of them owing to an unresolved V gene in the studies checked, with the rest unexplained. The sample table shows approximately 77,000 clones, and less than 95% are seen once. Clones ranked in the top ten supply around 1.5% of the sample. Clipping removes 1 base from V and 8 bases from J, with 6 as the unmatched junction base count. Measured from the cysteine to the phenylalanine, the CDR3 is 14 residues long. CDR3 DNA only is kept here, 42 bases in frame from base 1. Taken from the germline V gene, the CDR1 and CDR2 loops are SGHTA and FQGNSA.

Rearrangement joined TRBV7-2 to TRBJ1-2, and 8 bases in between align with TRBD1. The source material was CD4+ or CD8+ T cells sorted from blood, sampled in a trial of the OX40 agonist ivuxolimab. This receptor was identified in an adult with an advanced solid tumor such as melanoma, head and neck, liver or kidney cancer. The DNA sequence is TGTGCCAGCAGCTTAGATCGAACAGGGGGAGGCTACACCTTC. Its protein product is CASSLDRTGGGYTF.